This T cell receptor (beta chain) was sequenced during a study of human CD4 T cells and Enterobacteriaceae (dated by TCRdb to about 2020). Memory CD4+ T cells, defined as all CD4+ cells except CD45RA+CCR7+CD95- naive cells, were FACS-sorted on a FACSAria III to over 95% purity. Healthy donor blood was obtained from blood donation centers in Switzerland. Total CD4+ T cells and monocytes were enriched by positive selection with CD4 and CD14 magnetic microbeads. CD8+, CD14+, CD16+, CD56+, CD19+ and CD25-bright cells were excluded prior to sorting. To assess in vivo expansion of bacteria-reactive clonotypes, total memory CD4+ T cells from a couple of blood donors were sequenced directly ex vivo. Peripheral blood mononuclear cells were isolated from donor blood using Ficoll-Paque Plus. V gives up 4 bases and J gives up 3 bases, and the segment between their germline ends measures 12 bases. Taken from the germline V gene, the CDR1 and CDR2 loops are MNHNS and SASEGT. Including cysteine and phenylalanine, the CDR3 has 14 amino acids. Just the 42-base CDR3 DNA is kept, in frame starting at base 1.

The ex vivo total memory CD4+ samples were sequenced at deep level, which gave a detection sensitivity of one cell in 200,000. The QIAamp DNA Micro Kit was used to extract genomic DNA from cell pellets, and the quantity and purity of the genomic DNA were checked by spectrophotometry. Amplification of TCR Vbeta CDR3 regions was performed with the immunoSEQ multiplex PCR assay. Amplicons were sequenced on the Illumina HiSeq platform. The retrieved sequences were 87 nucleotides in length and included the CDR3 region. Processing in the source paper ran as follows. Each unique productive TCR Vbeta nucleotide sequence counted as a clonotype and was quantified by productive template frequency from ImmunoSEQ Analyzer V3.0. Expanded clonotypes were defined by a threshold at the top 5th percentile of each frequency-ranked repertoire. Repertoire overlap was calculated as Chao-Jaccard with the R package fossil and was visualized by nonmetric multidimensional scaling with the R package MASS. What TCRdb holds here is the immuneACCESS table cut down to in-frame rearrangements. Part of the clones is not present; checked against another copy, under half of the missing clones reflect an unresolved V gene, and the others are unexplained. The V and J calls and clone size are taken from that table; D and trimming were inferred from the DNA. This sample gives about 29,000 clones in total; roughly four fifths of them show up just once. The ten largest clonotypes hold about 1.5% of the sample.

Regarding this clone: The antigen it recognizes is unknown. No base qualities exist here, and no much larger clone lies one base off it.

Points the paper makes about the study in general: The only basis for inferring the reactivity of ex vivo clonotypes was matching nucleotide sequences to CFSE-low cultures from the same donors. Compared with specific clonotypes, broadly cross-reactive clonotypes seemed more expanded ex vivo, with about 55% of the 19 and about 60% of the 34 falling in the top 5%.

Sequenced material: memory CD4+ T cells from blood. The cell subset or site label for this specimen denotes: total memory CD4 T cells sorted directly ex vivo, unstimulated. Recombination connected TRBV6-1 to TRBJ1-1; the D gene remains uncertain. This clonotype originated in a human donor in good health. The sequenced DNA is TGTGCCAGCAGTGCCACACATCAGGACACTGAAGCTTTCTTT. This encodes CASSATHQDTEAFF.